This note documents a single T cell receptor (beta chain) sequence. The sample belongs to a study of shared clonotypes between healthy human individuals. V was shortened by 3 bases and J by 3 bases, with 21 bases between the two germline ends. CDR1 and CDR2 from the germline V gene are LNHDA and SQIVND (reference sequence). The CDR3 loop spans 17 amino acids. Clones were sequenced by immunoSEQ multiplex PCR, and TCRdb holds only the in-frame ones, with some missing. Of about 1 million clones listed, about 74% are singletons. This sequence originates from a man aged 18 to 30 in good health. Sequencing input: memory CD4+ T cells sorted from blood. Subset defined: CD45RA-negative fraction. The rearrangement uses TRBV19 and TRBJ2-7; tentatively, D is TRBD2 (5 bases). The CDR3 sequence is CASSIGGGRYTGYEQYF. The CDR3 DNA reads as TGTGCCAGTAGTATCGGAGGCGGGCGATATACTGGCTACGAGCAGTACTTC.